This TCR beta chain was observed in a study of neurological immune-mediated disorders. General study findings and limits: Multiple sclerosis patients had less TCR clonal expansion than even healthy controls, unlike HTLV-1-associated myelopathy. Private repertoires in all groups were suggested by the finding that expanded clones across subjects shared no CDR3 amino acid sequences.

The V gene's germline CDR1 is ENHRY and CDR2 SYGVKD. The CDR3 runs 15 residues. The ends lost 4 bases at V and 1 base at J; junction bases unmatched: 5. The method for making cDNA was 5'RACE, and it used 10-nucleotide random UMIs. Sequencing runs each generated in excess of 180 million TCR-beta sequences derived from 15-18 subjects. TCRdb analysed the 5' RACE reads with MiXCR anew, one entry per CDR3 protein. The data contain around 18,000 distinct CDR3 sequences, approximately 26% of them singletons. This clonotype has a handful of counts. Its antigen is not known. The sequence came from a man aged 45-60 years with HTLV-1-associated myelopathy (HAM/TSP). Sequenced input: PBMCs. The V and J genes are TRBV10-3 and TRBJ1-1; 8 nucleotides match TRBD1. The CDR3 DNA reads as TGTGCCATCAGTGTGTCCGACAGGGGGAACACTGAAGCTTTCTTT. Residues: CAISVSDRGNTEAFF.